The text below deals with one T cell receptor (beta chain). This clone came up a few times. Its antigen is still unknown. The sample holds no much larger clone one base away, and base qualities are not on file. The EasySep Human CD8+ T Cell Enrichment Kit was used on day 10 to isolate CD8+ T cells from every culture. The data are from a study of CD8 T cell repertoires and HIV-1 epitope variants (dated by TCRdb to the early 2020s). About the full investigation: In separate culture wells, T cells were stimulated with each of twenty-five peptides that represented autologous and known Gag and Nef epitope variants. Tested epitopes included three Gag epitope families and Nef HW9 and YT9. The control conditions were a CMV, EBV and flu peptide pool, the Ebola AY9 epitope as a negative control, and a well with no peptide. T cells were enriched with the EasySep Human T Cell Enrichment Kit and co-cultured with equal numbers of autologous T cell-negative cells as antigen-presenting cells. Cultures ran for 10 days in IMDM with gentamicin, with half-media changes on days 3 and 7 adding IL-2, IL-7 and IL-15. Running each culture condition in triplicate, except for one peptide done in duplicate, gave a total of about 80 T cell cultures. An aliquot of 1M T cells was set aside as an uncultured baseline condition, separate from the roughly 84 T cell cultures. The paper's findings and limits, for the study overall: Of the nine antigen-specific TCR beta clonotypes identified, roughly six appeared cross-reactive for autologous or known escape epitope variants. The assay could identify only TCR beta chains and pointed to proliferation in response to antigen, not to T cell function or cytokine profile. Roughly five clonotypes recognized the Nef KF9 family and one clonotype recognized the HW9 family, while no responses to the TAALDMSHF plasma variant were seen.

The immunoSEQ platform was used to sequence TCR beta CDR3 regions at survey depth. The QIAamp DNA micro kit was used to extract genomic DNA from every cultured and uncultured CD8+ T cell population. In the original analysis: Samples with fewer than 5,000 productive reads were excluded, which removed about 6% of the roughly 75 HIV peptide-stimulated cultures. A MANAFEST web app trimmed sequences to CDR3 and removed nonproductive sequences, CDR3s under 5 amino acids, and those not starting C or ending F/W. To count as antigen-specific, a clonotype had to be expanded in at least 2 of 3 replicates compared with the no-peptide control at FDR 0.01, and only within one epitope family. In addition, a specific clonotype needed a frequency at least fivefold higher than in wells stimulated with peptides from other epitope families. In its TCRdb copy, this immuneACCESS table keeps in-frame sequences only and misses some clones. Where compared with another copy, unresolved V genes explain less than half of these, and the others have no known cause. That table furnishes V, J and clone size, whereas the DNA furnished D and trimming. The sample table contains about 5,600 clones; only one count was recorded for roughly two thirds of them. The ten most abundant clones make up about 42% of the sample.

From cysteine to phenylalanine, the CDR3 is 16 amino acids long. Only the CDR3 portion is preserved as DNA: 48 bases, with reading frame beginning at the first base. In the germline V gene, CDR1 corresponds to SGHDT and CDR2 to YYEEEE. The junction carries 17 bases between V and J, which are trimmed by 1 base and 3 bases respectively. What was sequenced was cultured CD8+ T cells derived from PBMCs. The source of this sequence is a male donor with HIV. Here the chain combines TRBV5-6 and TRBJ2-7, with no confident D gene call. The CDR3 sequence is CASSLTTPTYGYEQYF. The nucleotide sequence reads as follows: TGTGCCAGCAGCTTGACGACACCCACGTACGGCTACGAGCAGTACTTC.